These 18 T cell receptor beta chains were sequenced from one sample in a study of beta chain features in type 1 diabetes. Study-wide points: Moderate but significant shortening of TCRB CDR3s was recorded in all four CD4+ subsets from Type 1 diabetes patients.

The isolated RNA, all of it, was reverse transcribed, so expressed TCRB transcripts were what got sequenced. Using immunoSEQ multiplex PCR, the repertoire was profiled, and TCRdb retains in-frame clones only, with some absent. The repertoire holds roughly 400,000 clones, with roughly 9.8% as singletons. These receptors' antigens are unknown. Sequencing was carried out using central memory CD4+ T cells from blood. These receptors all come from a man aged 30 to 39 with type 1 diabetes.

This clone was detected a few times. The J gene is TRBJ1-4, the V gene TRBV21-1; the DNA was not used to check the table's D call, TRBD1. TRBV21-1 constitutes a pseudogene. The CDR3 has 17 residues. The CDR3 sequence is CASSRDRGPFNSEKLFF. CDR3 nucleotides: TGTGCCAGCAGCCGGGACAGGGGGCCCTTTAACAGTGAAAAACTGTTTTTT.

The chain is built from TRBV5-1 and TRBJ2-2, with unresolved D. Germline CDR1 is SGHRS and CDR2 is YFSETQ. The V and J ends lost 1 base and 4 bases respectively, with 5 bases between them. The CDR3 spans 13 residues. The CDR3, as DNA: TGCGCCAGCAGCTTGTCTCTCACCGGGGAGCTGTTTTTT. Amino acid sequence: CASSLSLTGELFF.

This clone has just a few counts. The chain links TRBV29-1 to TRBJ2-7; 7 bases line up with TRBD1. The CDR3 sequence is 13 residues long. Germline V gene lookup returns CDR1 SQVTM and CDR2 ANQGSEA. J gave up 2 bases and V 6 bases, and 7 bases lay outside the gene matches. The CDR3: CSVQRQGPYEQYF. Written as DNA, the CDR3 is TGCAGCGTCCAACGACAGGGCCCCTACGAGCAGTACTTC.

This clone has just a few counts. The rearrangement uses TRBV28 and TRBJ2-7; 8 nucleotides align to TRBD2. The germline V gene encodes CDR1 MDHEN and CDR2 SYDVKM. The CDR3 sequence is 12 residues long. The trim removed 7 bases at V and 4 bases at J, leaving 3 bases unmatched. The CDR3 region is CASTSGLYEQYF. The CDR3 DNA reads as TGTGCCAGCACTAGCGGGTTGTACGAGCAGTACTTC.

This clone has ten or more counts. J is TRBJ2-5 and V is TRBV7-9, with D possibly TRBD2 on 6 matching bases. CDR1 SEHNR and CDR2 FQNEAQ come from the germline V gene (reference sequence). The CDR3 sequence is 16 residues long. V dropped 7 bases and J dropped 1 base, with 19 bases sitting between them. The DNA for the CDR3 is TGTGCCAGCACCCGGGACTCAATTGTACGCCAAGAGACCCAGTACTTC. Translating gives CASTRDSIVRQETQYF.

This clone turned up a few times. The chain couples TRBV10-3 to TRBJ2-3; D remains ambiguous. V was cut by 4 bases and J by 1 base, with 12 bases left in between. Per germline, CDR1 ENHRY and CDR2 SYGVKD. The CDR3 has 15 residues. The DNA for the CDR3 is TGTGCCATCAGTGGCGGCCCCACGGGCACAGATACGCAGTATTTT. It translates to CAISGGPTGTDTQYF.

This clone was counted only a few times. The chain couples TRBV27 to TRBJ1-2; 7 bases map to TRBD1. CDR3 length equals 14 residues. CDR1 and CDR2 from the germline V gene are MNHEY and SMNVEV (reference sequence). J lost 5 bases, V lost 5 bases, and 8 bases had no gene match. In DNA, the CDR3 is TGTGCCAGCAGTCAACCGGACAGGAATTATGGCTACACCTTC. Its protein is CASSQPDRNYGYTF.

This chain links TRBV5-1 with TRBJ2-1, with a tentative D call TRBD2 (5 bases). The CDR3 is 17 residues long. The germline V gene encodes CDR1 SGHRS and CDR2 YFSETQ. The V end lost 1 base, the J end lost 0 bases, and 14 bases lay between the germline ends. DNA for the CDR3: TGCGCCAGCAGCTTGCGGACCGGAGGTTTCTCCTACAATGAGCAGTTCTTC. Encoded protein: CASSLRTGGFSYNEQFF.

This clone has just a few counts. V usage is TRBV10-3 and J usage is TRBJ2-1, with 11 bases fitting TRBD2. V shed 7 bases and J 1 base; nucleotides not matched to a gene: 6. In germline, CDR1 is ENHRY, CDR2 SYGVKD. The CDR3 runs 16 residues. CDR3 sequence: CAITDSGRGSYNEQFF. The CDR3, as DNA: TGTGCCATCACCGATAGCGGGAGGGGGTCCTACAATGAGCAGTTCTTC.

This clone was counted only a few times. The sample holds other DNA sequences that translate to the same CDR3. The chain is built from TRBV7-3 and TRBJ1-1, with D possibly matching TRBD1 (5 bases). From germline, CDR1 is SGHTA and CDR2 FQGTGA. This CDR3 has 13 amino acids. With 2 bases removed from V and 1 base from J, the gap between germline ends came to 5 bases. The CDR3 sequence: CASSLDRNTEAFF. CDR3 nucleotides: TGTGCCAGCAGCTTAGACAGGAACACTGAAGCTTTCTTT.

This clone was seen a handful of times. This same CDR3 is encoded by further DNA sequences in the sample. This chain links TRBV9 with TRBJ2-2; D is perhaps TRBD1 or TRBD2 (5 bases each). This CDR3 spans 15 amino acids. V was trimmed by 0 bases and J by 3 bases, leaving 9 bases between them. Germline CDR1 and CDR2: SGDLS and YYNGEE. The CDR3 region is CASSVGQGDTGELFF. The CDR3 coding sequence is TGTGCCAGCAGCGTAGGGCAGGGAGACACCGGGGAGCTGTTTTTT.

The rearrangement uses TRBV14 and TRBJ2-5; weak D call: TRBD2 (5 bases). The DNA end favors TRBJ2-7, so the J call may be wrong. This CDR3 has 14 residues. Germline assignment: CDR1 SGHDN and CDR2 FVKESK. The DNA of the CDR3 is TGTGCCAGCAGCCAAGGGGTGTGGGGAGACGAGCAGTACTTC. The encoded protein is CASSQGVWGDEQYF.

This clone was counted only a few times. The gene calls are TRBV5-6 and TRBJ2-1; TRBD2 matches 7 bases. The trim removed 2 bases at V and 2 bases at J, leaving 7 bases unmatched. Per the germline V gene, CDR1 is SGHDT and CDR2 is YYEEEE. CDR3 length: 16 amino acids. The CDR3 coding sequence is TGTGCCAGCAGCTTCTTTAGCGGGCCTACCTACAATGAGCAGTTCTTC. It translates to CASSFFSGPTYNEQFF.

The chain joins TRBV7-9 to TRBJ1-2; perhaps TRBD1 as D (6 bases). Germline V CDR1 and CDR2: SEHNR, FQNEAQ (reference sequence). V lost 2 bases, J lost 6 bases, and 7 bases lay in between. This CDR3 has 12 residues. Here the CDR3 reads CASSLSGDGYTF. The CDR3 bases are TGTGCCAGCAGCTTATCAGGGGATGGCTACACCTTC.

The chain combines TRBV7-2 with TRBJ2-7, with 13 bases lining up with TRBD2. Trimming at V came to 5 bases and at J to 3 bases, leaving 4 bases not matched to a gene. There are 15 residues in the CDR3. Germline values: CDR1 SGHTA, CDR2 FQGNSA. Written as DNA, the CDR3 is TGTGCCAGCAGCCTAGGGACTAGCGGGAACTACGAGCAGTACTTC. It encodes CASSLGTSGNYEQYF.

This clone appeared many times. J is TRBJ2-3 and V is TRBV28; D is ambiguous. This CDR3 has 12 residues. The V end lost 4 bases, the J end lost 7 bases, and 9 bases lay between the germline ends. Germline assignment: CDR1 MDHEN and CDR2 SYDVKM. The CDR3 sequence is CASSWRANTQYF. The CDR3 DNA sequence: TGTGCCAGCAGTTGGCGAGCGAATACGCAGTATTTT.

This clone turned up a few times. The chain links TRBV7-2 to TRBJ2-7; D assignment may be TRBD1 or TRBD2 (5 bases each). V lost 5 bases to trimming and J lost 1 base, with 12 bases between them. From germline, CDR1 is SGHTA and CDR2 FQGNSA. The CDR3 totals 14 residues. CDR3 loop: CASSRGRQSYEQYF. The CDR3 nucleotides are TGTGCCAGCAGCCGGGGCCGCCAGTCCTACGAGCAGTACTTC.

The sample holds a few counts of this clone. J is TRBJ1-2 and V is TRBV5-6; perhaps TRBD1 as D (5 bases). The CDR3 has 16 amino acids. In germline, CDR1 is SGHDT, CDR2 YYEEEE. V was shortened by 4 bases and J by 4 bases, with 20 bases between the two germline ends. This chain's CDR3 is CASSPNPQGETYGYTF. For the CDR3, the DNA is TGTGCCAGCAGCCCTAACCCCCAAGGGGAAACCTATGGCTACACCTTC.